The T cell receptor beta chain under discussion was sequenced for a study of blood T cell repertoires in COVID-19. Living in about two dozen US areas, the participants were between 18 and 89 years of age. Assignment of participants to cohorts was predicated upon participant-reported clinical history. TCRdb keeps only in-frame clones here, not all; method: immunoSEQ multiplex PCR. The table lists some 290,000 clones, more than 75% of them singletons. The CDR3 has 14 amino acids. Germline V lookup: CDR1 LNHDA, CDR2 SQIVND (reference sequence). Deletions cut 3 bases from V and 6 bases from J, with 11 bases between.

This chain links TRBV19 with TRBJ2-2; perhaps TRBD1 as D (7 bases). The clonotype comes from a woman aged 40-49 years with acute COVID-19. Sequences were obtained from PBMCs or T cells enriched from blood (not recorded which). Here the CDR3 DNA reads TGTGCCAGTAGTATGGAGGGGGCCGCCGGGGAGCTGTTTTTT. Translating it yields CASSMEGAAGELFF.